These 32 T cell receptor beta chains originate from one sample sequenced in a study of glioma-infiltrating T cells. The iRepertoire nested amplicon-rescue multiplex PCR amplified TCR alpha and beta CDR3s from RNA. Each CDR3 protein is one row after TCRdb ran MiXCR on the multiplex PCR reads. Of roughly 120,000 distinct CDR3 sequences listed, approximately 25% are singletons. Input material: glioma tissue, nonneoplastic brain tissue, or PBMCs (not recorded which). The receptor set was obtained from a human donor with low-grade glioma or glioblastoma, undergoing nonglioma brain surgery, or in good health (not recorded which).

This clonotype was seen repeatedly, ten times or more. The genes are TRBV24-1 and TRBJ1-4; D gene uncertain. Trimming pared 1 base from V and 0 bases from J, leaving 11 bases between. The CDR3 runs to 17 residues. Germline loops: CDR1 KGHDR, CDR2 SFDVKD. CDR3 bases: TGTGCCACCAGTGATTTTTCCGGGTTTGCAACTAATGAAAAACTGTTTTTT. Protein: CATSDFSGFATNEKLFF.

At least ten counts were recorded for this clonotype. The chain has TRBV5-1 and TRBJ1-5; D unclear. V lost 4 bases and J lost 0, with 11 bases in between. The V gene's germline CDR1 is SGHRS and CDR2 YFSETQ. This CDR3 is 15 amino acids long. This CDR3 is CASSVEGTSNQPQHF. The CDR3 DNA reads TGCGCCAGCAGCGTAGAGGGCACTAGCAATCAGCCCCAGCATTTT.

The V gene is TRBV4-3, the J gene TRBJ2-5, with D maybe TRBD2 (6 bases). The V gene's germline CDR1 is LGHNA and CDR2 YSLEER. Trimming cost V 0 bases and J 1 base, with 15 bases left between them. This CDR3 has 17 amino acids. CDR3 in amino acids: CASSQDSRDSGQETQYF. The CDR3, as DNA: TGCGCCAGCAGCCAAGATTCGAGGGATAGCGGCCAAGAGACCCAGTACTTC.

Ten or more counts support this clonotype. The chain couples TRBV7-9 to TRBJ2-5, with 8 positions matching TRBD2. V lost 2 bases, J lost 4 bases, and 6 bases stayed unmatched. Germline V gene sequence: CDR1 SEHNR, CDR2 FQNEAQ (reference sequence). The CDR3 has 15 residues. The CDR3 nucleotides read TGTGCCAGCAGCTTATCTCCCAGCGGGAGAGAGACCCAGTACTTC. Translation gives CASSLSPSGRETQYF.

This clonotype came up a few times. This CDR3 reads CASISSGVYNEQFF. Here the CDR3 DNA reads TGTGCCAGCATTTCTAGCGGGGTCTACAATGAGCAGTTCTTC. This chain connects TRBV12-3 or TRBV12-4 to TRBJ2-1; 9 positions agree with TRBD2. J gave up 3 bases and V 7 bases, and 4 bases lay outside the gene matches. This CDR3 comprises 14 residues.

Comments on this clonotype: Since no conserved phenylalanine or tryptophan closes the CDR3, a read error is the likely cause. The CDR3 nucleotides are TGTGCCAGCAGCGTAGGGGGGAGCATCTATGGCTACACCCTC. It specifies CASSVGGSIYGYTL. The J gene is TRBJ1-2, the V gene TRBV13; tentatively, D is TRBD1 (6 bases). The CDR3 length is 14 residues. Germline lookup yields CDR1 PRHDT and CDR2 FYEKMQ (reference sequence).

The sample holds many counts of this clonotype. This rearrangement joins TRBV5-1 to TRBJ2-6; D may be TRBD2 (5 bases). This CDR3 has 15 residues. Germline V gene lookup returns CDR1 SGHRS and CDR2 YFSETQ. The V end lost 4 bases, the J end lost 3 bases, and 11 bases lay between the germline ends. The CDR3, as DNA: TGCGCCAGCAGCCCGGACTTCGGTGGGGCCAACGTCCTGACTTTC. It specifies CASSPDFGGANVLTF. Looking up the rest from reference TRBV5-1 and TRBJ2-6 gives the full variable domain: KAGVTQTPRYLIKTRGQQVTLSCSPISGHRSVSWYQQTPGQGLQFLFEYFSETQRNKGNFPGRFSGRQFSNSRSEMNVSTLELGDSALYLCASSPDFGGANVLTFGAGSRLTVL.

This clonotype was observed a single time. One junction end disagrees with the germline gene, perhaps due to a read error. The rearrangement uses TRBV12-3 or TRBV12-4 and TRBJ1-4, with 8 positions matching TRBD1. This CDR3 has 14 amino acids. The CDR3 DNA follows: TGTGCCAGCAGCCAGGGGGCGGCTAATGAAAAACTGCTTTTT. As protein: CASSQGAANEKLLF.

This clonotype was observed many times. The rearrangement uses TRBV20-1 and TRBJ2-5; D not certain. This CDR3 contains 11 residues. Trimming cost V 8 bases and J 0 bases, with 7 bases left between them. Germline V gene data show CDR1 as DFQATT and CDR2 as SNEGSKA (reference sequence). This CDR3 reads CSMFHQETQYF. CDR3 nucleotide sequence: TGCAGTATGTTCCACCAAGAGACCCAGTACTTC.

As for this clonotype: Mismatch with germline at one junction end may stem from a read error. The chain employs TRBV4-3 and TRBJ1-6; D call uncertain. CDR1 LGHNA and CDR2 YSLEER come from the germline V gene. CDR3 size: 16 residues. CDR3 nucleotides: TGCGCCAGCAGGCAAGATCACCGGGGAGGCAATTCACCCCTACACTTT. It yields the protein CASRQDHRGGNSPLHF.

The count of this clonotype is one. The DNA is left out, because the CDR3 cannot be placed on it with certainty; the CDR3 is given as TCRdb lists it. The chain uses TRBV7-8 and TRBJ2-1; TRBD2 reflects the table's D call only, with no check against the DNA. The CDR3 is 22 residues long, ends included. Germline CDR1 SGHVS, CDR2 FQNEAQ. CDR3 residues: CASSFYICSATQGLDSYNEQFF.

Of note for this clonotype: Given a much more abundant clone one base away, this may be a read error. The chain recombines TRBV6-1 with TRBJ1-3, with D unresolved. Trimming took 8 bases from V and 2 from J, leaving 13 bases between them. CDR1 is MNHNS and CDR2 is SASEGT in the germline V gene. The CDR3 extends over 14 amino acids. CDR3 sequence reads: CASRKGPTGNTIYF. The CDR3 bases are TGTGCCAGCCGGAAGGGTCCTACTGGAAACACCATATATTTT.

A remark on this clonotype: A much larger clone is a single base away; this may be a read error. The chain joins TRBV20-1 to TRBJ2-7; D is undetermined. The germline CDR1 and CDR2 sequences are DFQATT and SNEGSKA (reference sequence). Deletions cut 8 bases from V and 2 bases from J, with 16 bases between. This CDR3 has 13 amino acids. The DNA for the CDR3 is TGCAGTTCTCCGTTGACGGGCACCTACGAGCAGTACTTC. This gives the protein CSSPLTGTYEQYF.

This clonotype appeared a few times. The junction differs from germline at one of its ends, possibly a read error. This chain links TRBV4-1 with TRBJ2-3; the D is unclear. The germline CDR1 and CDR2 sequences are MGHRA and YSYEKL. The length of the CDR3 is 13 residues. The CDR3, as DNA: TGCGCCAGCAACCAAGAAGAGTCGGATACGCAGTATTTT. Translated, it gives CASNQEESDTQYF.

The V gene is TRBV20-1, the J gene TRBJ2-1; maybe TRBD2 (6 bases). The germline CDR1 and CDR2 sequences are DFQATT and SNEGSKA (reference sequence). CDR3 length: 13 amino acids. The V and J ends lost 1 base and 8 bases respectively, with 12 bases between them. The CDR3 protein is CSARGGLYYEQFF. The CDR3, as DNA: TGCAGTGCTAGAGGGGGACTTTACTATGAGCAGTTCTTC.

The rearrangement links TRBV5-8 to TRBJ1-2; D perhaps matches TRBD1 (5 bases). Germline V lookup: CDR1 SGHTS, CDR2 YDEGEE. Trimming left V 0 bases short and J 7 bases short, with 10 bases between. This CDR3 is 13 amino acids long. Here the CDR3 DNA reads TGTGCCAGCAGCTTGGACAGGCTAATTGGCTACACCTTC. It specifies CASSLDRLIGYTF. The entire variable domain, with the rest obtained from reference TRBV5-8 and TRBJ1-2, is as follows: EAGVTQSPTHLIKTRGQQATLRCSPISGHTSVYWYQQALGLGLQFLLWYDEGEERNRGNFPPRFSGRQFPNYSSELNVNALELEDSALYLCASSLDRLIGYTFGSGTRLTVV.

This clonotype has only a few counts. A read error may be the cause here, since a much bigger clone is one base away. This chain links TRBV19 with TRBJ2-7; 10 bases fit TRBD1. V dropped 8 bases and J dropped 3; count of bases not matched to a gene: 4. CDR1 LNHDA and CDR2 SQIVND come from the germline V gene (reference sequence). The CDR3 is made up of 13 amino acids. This CDR3 is CASCGDRGYEQYF. Written as DNA, the CDR3 is TGTGCCAGTTGTGGGGACAGGGGCTACGAGCAGTACTTC.

A note on this clonotype: A clone one base away is much larger, so this may be a read error. J is TRBJ1-5 and V is TRBV4-3, with a tentative D call TRBD1 (6 bases). CDR3 length: 16 amino acids. Germline CDR1 LGHNA, CDR2 YSLEER. The chain's CDR3 is CARSQVGGAGNQPQHF. CDR3 bases: TGCGCCCGCAGCCAAGTTGGGGGGGCCGGCAATCAGCCCCAGCATTTT.

This clonotype was seen ten or more times. The chain combines TRBV3-1 with TRBJ2-1; 8 positions agree with TRBD2. The length of the CDR3 is 16 residues. CDR1 and CDR2 (germline): LGHDT, YNNKEL (reference sequence). V was pared by 4 bases and J by 4 bases, with 9 bases of the junction left unmatched. Written as DNA, the CDR3 is TGTGCCAGCAGCCCCCGGCGTGCGGGAGGTTACAATGAGCAGTTCTTC. It is translated as CASSPRRAGGYNEQFF.

On this clonotype itself: This clone may be a read error of a much larger clone one base away. The V call is TRBV11-2, the J call TRBJ2-1; no reliable D call. Germline CDR1 is SGHAT and CDR2 is FQNNGV. The CDR3 contains 15 residues. V lost 1 base, J lost 6 bases, and 13 bases lay in between. The CDR3 nucleotides are TGTGCCAGCAGCTTAGTTGAGGTCGGCCGCAATGAGCAGTTCTTC. Its translation is CASSLVEVGRNEQFF. Filled out from reference TRBV11-2 and TRBJ2-1, the complete variable domain reads EAGVAQSPRYKIIEKRQSVAFWCNPISGHATLYWYQQILGQGPKLLIQFQNNGVVDDSQLPKDRFSAERLKGVDSTLKIQPAKLEDSAVYLCASSLVEVGRNEQFFGPGTRLTVL.

In this sample, this clonotype turned up many times. The chain carries TRBV11-2 and TRBJ2-3, with D hard to call. V was pared by 3 bases and J by 8 bases, with 9 bases between. The CDR3 loop spans 12 amino acids. Looked up from germline, CDR1 is SGHAT and CDR2 is FQNNGV. The chain's CDR3 is CASSFGSGTQYF. The CDR3 DNA is TGTGCCAGCAGCTTCGGCTCGGGTACGCAGTATTTT.

The rearrangement joins TRBV30 to TRBJ1-1; D perhaps matches TRBD1 (5 bases). V was shortened by 4 bases and J by 1 base, with 10 bases between the two germline ends. Germline V gene sequence: CDR1 GTSNPN, CDR2 SVGIG (reference sequence). The CDR3 spans 13 residues. The CDR3 is CAWTGSWNTEAFF. The CDR3 bases are TGTGCCTGGACAGGGAGTTGGAACACTGAAGCTTTCTTT.

In this sample, this clonotype turned up many times. CDR3 nucleotides: TGTGCCAGCAGTGTTGGGACAGAATACGAGCAGTACTTC. Translating it yields CASSVGTEYEQYF. V is TRBV6-1 and J is TRBJ2-7; TRBD1 matches 7 bases. Germline CDR1 reads MNHNS; CDR2 reads SASEGT. Trimming removed 4 bases from V and 4 bases from J; junction bases left unmatched: 4. This CDR3 region has 13 residues.

The chain has TRBV5-1 and TRBJ2-5, with D possibly called TRBD1 or TRBD2 (5 bases each). This CDR3 spans 14 amino acids. The germline V gene encodes CDR1 SGHRS and CDR2 YFSETQ. The V end was cut by 8 bases, the J end by 1 base, with 15 bases between. The CDR3 DNA follows: TGCGCCAGTCACAAGGGACGTACCCAAGAGACCCAGTACTTC. Protein: CASHKGRTQETQYF.

On this clonotype: With a much larger clone just one base away, this may be a read error. The conserved final phenylalanine or tryptophan is absent from the CDR3, which likely points to a read error. The chain is built from TRBV2 and TRBJ2-5; 7 nucleotides line up with TRBD2. Trimming cost V 3 bases and J 4 bases; bases outside gene matches: 8. The CDR3 has 15 residues. CDR1 SNHLY and CDR2 FYNNEI come from the germline V gene. Here the CDR3 reads CASSEVPREAETQYL. CDR3 DNA sequence: TGTGCCAGCAGTGAGGTCCCCCGGGAGGCAGAGACCCAGTACCTC.

V and J are TRBV11-1 and TRBJ2-3; D is undetermined. This CDR3 comprises 13 residues. The germline V and J ends were trimmed by 3 bases and 5 bases, with 9 bases remaining between them. Germline assignment: CDR1 SGHAT and CDR2 FQDESV (reference sequence). The CDR3 is CASSFDPRDTQYF. The CDR3 DNA reads as TGTGCCAGCAGCTTCGATCCTAGAGATACGCAGTATTTT. Supplemented by reference TRBV11-1 and TRBJ2-3, the full variable domain reads EAEVAQSPRYKITEKSQAVAFWCDPISGHATLYWYRQILGQGPELLVQFQDESVVDDSQLPKDRFSAERLKGVDSTLKIQPAELGDSAMYLCASSFDPRDTQYFGPGTRLTVL.

In its sample, this clonotype was seen a few times. This chain links TRBV4-1 with TRBJ1-5; maybe TRBD1 (5 bases). Looked up from germline, CDR1 is MGHRA and CDR2 is YSYEKL. Trimming removed 0 bases at V and 7 bases at J, with 13 bases between. This CDR3 is built from 15 residues. The CDR3 nucleotides read TGCGCCAGCAGCCAAGAATCGGGGACGGGACAGCCCCAGCATTTT. It translates to CASSQESGTGQPQHF.

This clonotype was detected ten times or more. The chain has TRBV4-3 and TRBJ2-1; 7 nucleotides match TRBD2. The V gene end was trimmed by 5 bases and the J gene end by 4 bases; junction bases not matched to a gene: 11. This CDR3 is built from 16 residues. The germline gives CDR1 LGHNA, CDR2 YSLEER. CDR3 DNA: TGCGCCAGCAGCGTTGTTGGTAGCGGGCCGTACAATGAGCAGTTCTTC. Its translation is CASSVVGSGPYNEQFF.

In its sample, this clonotype was seen many times. The rearrangement links TRBV6-6 to TRBJ1-5, with 9 bases fitting TRBD1. The CDR3 covers 14 residues. Germline V gene sequence: CDR1 MNHNY, CDR2 SVGAGI (reference sequence). V was clipped by 0 bases and J by 6 bases; unmatched bases: 0. The CDR3 nucleotides read TGTGCCAGCAGTTACTCGACAGGGGGTCAGCCCCAGCATTTT. Translated, it gives CASSYSTGGQPQHF.

This clonotype appeared many times. V gene TRBV5-4 combines with J gene TRBJ2-3; perhaps TRBD2 as D (6 bases). The CDR3 is 14 amino acids. The V end lost 7 bases, the J end lost 5 bases, and 17 bases lay between the germline ends. The V gene's germline CDR1 is SGHNT and CDR2 YYREEE (reference sequence). The CDR3 DNA follows: TGTGCCAGCGCGCCCCGGGACTCGCGAGATACGCAGTATTTT. This encodes CASAPRDSRDTQYF.

This clonotype was seen just once. At one of its ends the junction is not consistent with the germline gene, which may arise from a read error. This chain uses TRBV7-2 with TRBJ2-5; tentative D call: TRBD2 (6 bases). This CDR3 has 15 amino acids. The germline V gene has CDR1 SGHTA and CDR2 FQGNSA. The CDR3: CASSSRAGFQGTQYF. CDR3 nucleotides: TGTGCCAGCAGCTCCCGGGCGGGATTTCAAGGGACCCAGTACTTC.

To note about this clonotype: Given a much more abundant clone one base away, this may be a read error. The gene calls are TRBV6-2 or TRBV6-3 and TRBJ1-1; TRBD1 matches 10 bases. Germline loops: CDR1 MNHEY, CDR2 SVGEGT. The CDR3 consists of 15 residues. CDR3 bases: TGTGCCAGCAGTTATAGTGGTCCGGGACAGGGGATGACTCTCTTT. Translating it yields CASSYSGPGQGMTLF.